This is a list of T cell receptor beta chains from one sample in a study of shared clonotypes between healthy human individuals. Clones were read by immunoSEQ multiplex PCR, and TCRdb kept only the in-frame ones, dropping some. Of over 2 million clones in the sample, 92% were seen once. The sequenced sample was naive CD4+ T cells from PBMCs. Receptor source: a man in his late teens or twenties in good health. Some clones in this sample may be carry-over from other donors' samples. Both conserved end residues are part of each CDR3. The D gene is left open where the match is weak. Clone size, where shown, is once, few, many, or a class for clones that have expanded.

size	D	V	J	CDR3	DNA
once	NA	TRBV5-1	TRBJ1-3	CASSPEGAGGNTIYF	TGCGCCAGCAGCCCGGAAGGGGCAGGTGGAAACACCATATATTTT
NA	TRBD1	TRBV7-9	TRBJ1-2	CASSLGDSYGYTF	TGTGCCAGCAGCTTGGGGGACAGCTATGGCTACACCTTC
NA	NA	TRBV27	TRBJ1-2	CASSFHGPTNYGYTF	TGTGCCAGCAGTTTTCACGGGCCAACTAACTATGGCTACACCTTC
NA	NA	TRBV2	TRBJ1-1	CASSEGGWGAFF	TGTGCCAGCAGTGAAGGAGGGTGGGGCGCTTTCTTT
NA	NA	TRBV6-1	TRBJ2-7	CASSEAGPIGYF	TGTGCCAGCAGTGAAGCAGGGCCTATCGGGTACTTC
NA	NA	TRBV19	TRBJ1-4	CASRRFNEKLFF	TGTGCCAGTAGACGGTTTAATGAAAAACTGTTTTTT
NA	NA	TRBV5-4	TRBJ2-7	CASSPPPGQDYEQYF	TGTGCCAGCAGCCCGCCGCCGGGACAAGACTACGAGCAGTACTTC
NA	TRBD1	TRBV19	TRBJ1-1	CASSSGQGYTEAFF	TGTGCCAGTAGTTCGGGACAGGGGTACACTGAAGCTTTCTTT
NA	TRBD1	TRBV11-2	TRBJ2-3	CASSSGQGTTDTQYF	TGTGCCAGCAGCTCCGGACAGGGGACCACAGATACGCAGTATTTT
once	TRBD1	TRBV4-3	TRBJ2-6	CASSQDPGQHMDSGANVLTF	TGCGCCAGCAGCCAAGATCCGGGACAGCATATGGACTCTGGGGCCAACGTCCTGACTTTC
NA	TRBD1	TRBV4-3	TRBJ1-1	CASSQVRAQGVWTEAFF	TGCGCCAGCAGCCAAGTTCGGGCACAGGGGGTTTGGACTGAAGCTTTCTTT
NA	NA	TRBV6-1	TRBJ1-3	CASSEVTGNTIYF	TGTGCCAGCAGTGAAGTCACCGGAAACACCATATATTTT
NA	NA	TRBV30	TRBJ2-7	CAWSGGGSYEQYF	TGTGCCTGGAGTGGAGGGGGATCCTACGAGCAGTACTTC
NA	NA	TRBV28	TRBJ2-7	CASTPPASYEQYF	TGTGCCAGCACTCCCCCAGCCTCCTACGAGCAGTACTTC
once	NA	TRBV6-5	TRBJ1-5	CASSSPTTGSNQPQHF	TGTGCCAGCAGTTCTCCTACAACAGGGTCTAATCAGCCCCAGCATTTT
once	NA	TRBV10-2	TRBJ1-1	CASRDPGRNTEAFF	TGCGCCAGCAGAGACCCGGGACGGAACACTGAAGCTTTCTTT
NA	NA	TRBV7-6	TRBJ2-7	CASSLAEGVGQYF	TGTGCCAGCAGCTTAGCTGAGGGGGTAGGGCAGTACTTC
NA	TRBD2	TRBV9	TRBJ2-2	CASSAQLAGGFGELFF	TGTGCCAGCAGCGCTCAACTAGCGGGAGGTTTCGGGGAGCTGTTTTTT
NA	NA	TRBV28	TRBJ1-5	CASTPSGGLSNQPQHF	TGTGCCAGCACCCCATCGGGGGGCTTAAGCAATCAGCCCCAGCATTTT
NA	NA	TRBV13	TRBJ2-2	CASSLGGKSNTGELFF	TGTGCCAGCAGCTTAGGGGGTAAATCGAACACCGGGGAGCTGTTTTTT
NA	NA	TRBV28	TRBJ2-3	CASSNLKQGGTDTQYF	TGTGCCAGCAGCAATCTAAAGCAGGGTGGGACAGATACGCAGTATTTT
NA	TRBD1	TRBV6-4	TRBJ2-1	CASSARRTGGDEQFF	TGTGCCAGCAGTGCTCGGAGGACAGGGGGAGATGAGCAGTTCTTC
NA	NA	TRBV6-6	TRBJ1-4	CASSMGGQRGKLFF	TGTGCCAGCAGTATGGGGGGTCAGAGGGGAAAACTGTTTTTT
NA	NA	TRBV7-2	TRBJ2-3	CASSSRGGVDTQYF	TGTGCCAGCAGCTCCAGGGGCGGGGTAGATACGCAGTATTTT
NA	NA	TRBV14	TRBJ2-7	CASSQDRGISYEQYF	TGTGCCAGCAGCCAAGATCGGGGGATCTCCTACGAGCAGTACTTC
once	NA	TRBV28	TRBJ2-2	CASRASNTGELFF	TGTGCCAGCCGGGCTTCGAACACCGGGGAGCTGTTTTTT